This T cell receptor beta chain was sequenced in a study of cytomegalovirus exposure and HLA in healthy donors. Study-level points and caveats: Later, TCR association rates were found to vary by HLA locus, highest for DRB1 and lowest for HLA-C. Within an earlier analysis, most TCR beta V segments proved productive either about 87% or about 30% of the time.

With 60 Vbeta and 13 Jbeta primers, the PCR was carried out. In the original processing: About 88 million unique TCR beta chains, around 10 million of them shared, were counted by a later analysis. Method: immunoSEQ multiplex PCR; TCRdb's copy keeps in-frame clones and lacks some. That table is the source of V, J and clone size, and D and trimming were worked out from the DNA. The data show around 130,000 clones, 81% seen once. With respect to this clone: Its specificity is not known.

The CDR3 covers 16 residues. Germline CDR1 reads MNHEY; CDR2 reads SMNVEV (reference sequence). V lost 3 bases and J lost 2, with 16 bases in between. The chain employs TRBV27 and TRBJ1-2; the D is unclear. This receptor was taken from a woman in her 40s in good health and CMV-seropositive. Sequencing used PBMCs. For the CDR3, the DNA is TGTGCCAGCAGTTTTGTCGGCGCCAACAGAAACTATGGCTACACCTTC. Translation: CASSFVGANRNYGYTF.